A selection of T cell receptor beta chains follows, all from one sample in a study of response to subunit inactivated influenza vaccine. Using its own MiXCR run on the RT-PCR reads, TCRdb lists one record per CDR3 protein. The sample gives 150,000 to 200,000 distinct CDR3 sequences, about 9% of which show up once; approximately 10% is in the top ten. The sample here was non-naive T cells sorted from PBMCs, taken on the day of vaccination. The receptor source for this set is a man aged 45-65 years who received an inactivated influenza vaccine. Both conserved end residues are part of each CDR3. Each record gives: D gene, V gene, CDR3 protein. D genes are given only for firm matches.

TRBD2 TRBV27 CASSPLAGASYNEQFF
- TRBV5-1 CASSLGLGVGTGELFF
TRBD1 TRBV12-3/TRBV12-4 CASSKQGTFLTDTQYF
TRBD2 TRBV5-1 CASSQPGGPDTGELFF
TRBD2 TRBV28 CASSLSGGGAREQFF
TRBD1 TRBV6-2/TRBV6-3 CASSYSIRTGAYNEQFF
TRBD1 TRBV7-6 CASSPQGWEQYF
- TRBV9 CASSVVPGREQFF
TRBD1 TRBV12-3/TRBV12-4 CASSVRTGKSIAKNIQYF
TRBD2 TRBV29-1 CSVFSGSSYEQYF
- TRBV27 CASSLKSSSVKQYF
- TRBV7-2 CASSSRDGAQYF
- TRBV7-8 CASSESDYGYTF
- TRBV5-6 CASNIRNLAKNIQYF
- TRBV6-5 CASSSRGSTDTQYF
TRBD2 TRBV24-1 CATSEPSTSVAGELFF
- TRBV6-1 CASSRGVGPTEAFF
TRBD2 TRBV3-1 CASSRFLAGGTNEQFF
- TRBV20-1 CSARDILPDEQFF
- TRBV5-1 CASSLVQGTDTQYF
TRBD2 TRBV20-1 CSARDLLAGVLDTQYF
TRBD1 TRBV30 CACTTGGNTGELFF
TRBD2 TRBV20-1 CSASGGGREQFF
- TRBV29-1 CSVDRGSSTEAFF
TRBD1 TRBV4-3 CASSRTGRETQYF
TRBD1 TRBV3-1 CASSHTGQGAGYTF
TRBD1 TRBV4-3 CASSQGGQDGEQFF
- TRBV6-5 CASSYQRGNIQYF
TRBD2 TRBV3-1 CASSPGLASTDTQYF
- TRBV3-1 CASSQESSNQPQHF
- TRBV5-2 CAMGSGAVNQPQHF